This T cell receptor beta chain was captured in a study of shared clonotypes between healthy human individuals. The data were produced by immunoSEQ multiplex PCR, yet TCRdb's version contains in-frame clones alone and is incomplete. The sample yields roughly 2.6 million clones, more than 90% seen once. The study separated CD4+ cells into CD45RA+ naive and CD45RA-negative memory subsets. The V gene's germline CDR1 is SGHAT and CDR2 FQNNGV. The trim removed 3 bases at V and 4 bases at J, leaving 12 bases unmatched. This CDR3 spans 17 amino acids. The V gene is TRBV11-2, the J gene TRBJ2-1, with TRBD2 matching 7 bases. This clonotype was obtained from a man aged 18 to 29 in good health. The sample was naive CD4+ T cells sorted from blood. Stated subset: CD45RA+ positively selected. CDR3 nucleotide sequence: TGTGCCAGCAGCTTGTTAGGGGCGGGTAGCGGGTACAATGAGCAGTTCTTC. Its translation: CASSLLGAGSGYNEQFF.